The clone carrying this T cell receptor delta chain was detected only a few times. Its antigen is as yet unknown. Sequences come from RNA converted to cDNA by reverse transcription. Multiplex PCR used pooled V-gene forward primers and a constant-region reverse primer to amplify CDR3s. TCRdb reanalysed the multiplex PCR reads via CATT. The sample records tens of thousands of delta-chain clones, more than 13% being singletons. After alphabeta T cell depletion, CD3+ Vdelta1+ Vdelta2- thymocytes were sorted. Vdelta1+ thymocyte sorts reached between roughly 98% and 99.6% purity. These data originate in a study of Vδ1+ human thymocytes. The V gene's germline CDR1 is TSWWSYY and CDR2 QGS. Trimming took off 1 base at V and 2 bases at J, with 35 bases between the two ends. The length of the CDR3 is 23 residues. Study-level findings and limits: Unlike peripheral blood Vdelta1+ controls, thymic delta-chain sequences included 15% to 20% Vdelta2 and few Vdelta3. Thymic TRG and TRD repertoires appeared highly polyclonal, with Gaussian CDR3 length distributions. Bulk repertoire data may be misinterpreted because of unexpected Vdelta2 sequences.

This sequence was found in a girl under three years old who had congenital heart surgery. The sample comprised Vdelta1+ gamma-delta thymocytes from the thymus. Subset noted: FACS-sorted CD3+ TCRalphabeta- TCRVdelta1+ TCRVdelta2- thymocytes. This rearrangement joins TRDV1 to TRDJ1; D unclear. CDR3 protein: CALGEQHASFNRSGVGITDKLIF. In nucleotides, the CDR3 is TGTGCTCTTGGGGAACAACATGCCTCCTTTAATCGCTCTGGAGTTGGAATAACCGATAAACTCATCTTT.